This T cell receptor (beta chain) came from a study of technical replicates of blood from a handful of donors. Method: immunoSEQ multiplex PCR; TCRdb's copy keeps in-frame clones and lacks some. The sample lists about 75,000 clones; about 89% were seen once. Germline lookup yields CDR1 SGHTA and CDR2 FQGNSA. V lost 9 bases and J lost 0, with 9 bases in between. The CDR3 covers 12 residues. This clonotype was obtained from a human donor in good health. Some clones in this sample may be carry-over from other donors' samples. This sequence joins TRBV7-2 and TRBJ2-7; tentatively, D is TRBD1 (6 bases). Material for sequencing was PBMCs. The DNA for the CDR3 is TGTGCCAGTTGGGACAACTCCTACGAGCAGTACTTC. It specifies CASWDNSYEQYF.